The entry below describes one T cell receptor (beta chain). This sample is drawn from a study of blood T cell repertoires in COVID-19. Study summary: T cells, B-cell-depleted T cells, or PBMCs supplied cDNA or gDNA.

In the study's own analysis: The authors estimated nucleated cell counts from reference gene primer amplification. TCRdb keeps only in-frame clones here, not all; method: immunoSEQ multiplex PCR. The V and J calls and clone size are taken from that table; D and trimming were inferred from the DNA. The table shows around 450,000 clones, with about nine tenths occurring only once. Study members were between about 18 and 95 years old and lived in fewer than 30 US regions. All recovered Cohort 3 donors got two negative PCRs, got clearance, or saw symptom resolution. The clonotype was recovered from a woman younger than 30 who had recovered from COVID-19. Material: PBMCs or T cells enriched from blood (not recorded which).

The CDR3 DNA reads TGTGCCAGCGAGCTCCTCCCCCGCGCCTACAATGAGCAGTTCTTC. The encoded protein is CASELLPRAYNEQFF. The genes are TRBV5-5 and TRBJ2-1, with D unresolved. CDR3 length: 15 residues. The germline CDR1 and CDR2 sequences are SGHKS and YYEKEE (reference sequence). The ends were cut back, 7 bases at V and 2 bases at J, with 16 bases in the middle.